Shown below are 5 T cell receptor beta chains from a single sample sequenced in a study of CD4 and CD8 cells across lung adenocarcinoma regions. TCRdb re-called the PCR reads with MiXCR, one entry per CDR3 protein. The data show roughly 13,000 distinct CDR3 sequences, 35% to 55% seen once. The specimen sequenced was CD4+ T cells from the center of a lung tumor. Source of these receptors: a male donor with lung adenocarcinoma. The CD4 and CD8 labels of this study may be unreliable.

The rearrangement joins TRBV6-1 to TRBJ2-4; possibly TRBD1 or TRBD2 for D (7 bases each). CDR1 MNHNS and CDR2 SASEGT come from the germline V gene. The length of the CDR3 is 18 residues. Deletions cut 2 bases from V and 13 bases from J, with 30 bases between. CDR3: CASSERAGGGRAKNTQYF. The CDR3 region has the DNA TGTGCCAGCAGTGAAAGGGCAGGGGGGGGCCGAGCCAAAAACACCCAGTACTTC.

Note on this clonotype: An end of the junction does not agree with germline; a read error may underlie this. The CDR3 nucleotides are TGTGCCAGGAGCCTCCAGTCCGGGAGCCCCGAGGAGCTGTATTTT. As protein: CARSLQSGSPEELYF. The chain recombines TRBV6-1 with TRBJ2-2, with D possibly matching TRBD2 (6 bases). CDR3 size: 15 residues. Germline V gene lookup returns CDR1 MNHNS and CDR2 SASEGT.

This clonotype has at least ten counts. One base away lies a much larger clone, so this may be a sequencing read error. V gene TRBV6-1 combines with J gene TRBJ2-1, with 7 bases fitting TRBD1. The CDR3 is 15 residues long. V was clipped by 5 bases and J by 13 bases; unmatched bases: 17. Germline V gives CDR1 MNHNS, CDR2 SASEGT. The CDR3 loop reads CASSPGTVNQETQFF. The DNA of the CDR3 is TGTGCCAGCAGTCCCGGGACAGTAAATCAAGAGACCCAGTTCTTC.

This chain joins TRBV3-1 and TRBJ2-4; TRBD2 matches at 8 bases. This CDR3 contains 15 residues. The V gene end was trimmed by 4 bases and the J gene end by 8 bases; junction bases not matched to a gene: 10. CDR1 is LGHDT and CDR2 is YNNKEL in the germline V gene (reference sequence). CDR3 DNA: TGTGCCAGCAGCCCGGGGGGGAGTCCTAAAGACATTCAGTACTTC. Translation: CASSPGGSPKDIQYF.

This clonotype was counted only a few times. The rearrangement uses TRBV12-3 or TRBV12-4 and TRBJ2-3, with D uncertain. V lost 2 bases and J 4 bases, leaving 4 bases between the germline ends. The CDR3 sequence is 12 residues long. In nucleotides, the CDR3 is TGTGCCAGCAGTTTAAACGCAGATACGCAGTATTTT. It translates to CASSLNADTQYF.